The clone carrying this T cell receptor beta chain has a handful of counts. Its target is unknown. These data originate in a study of T cells in Graves' hyperthyroidism and ophthalmopathy. Disease duration under 2 months; hyperthyroidism patients were aged 18 to 65. This CDR3 is built from 15 residues. The V gene's germline CDR1 is SEHNR and CDR2 FQNEAQ (reference sequence). V was clipped by 1 base and J by 9 bases; unmatched bases: 8. Whole-study findings and limits: A model using 13 V-J features told ophthalmopathy apart from stable hyperthyroidism. Among clonotypes expanded in thyroid above 0.001, most were also found in blood.

TCR beta CDR3 sequences were amplified from RNA transcripts. A set of HTBI primers served as the primers for a first-round RT-PCR of the TCR CDR3. MiXCR, applied by TCRdb to the multiplex PCR reads, yields one record per CDR3 protein. In the table there are about 400,000 distinct CDR3 sequences, under 15% of which are singletons. This TCR came from a young woman with Graves' hyperthyroidism. Sequencing was done on a sample of blood. This rearrangement joins TRBV7-9 to TRBJ1-3; TRBD1 matches at 8 bases. The CDR3 DNA reads TGTGCCAGCAGCTTAGAGGCCGGACAGGGTCTCACCATATATTTT. Translating gives CASSLEAGQGLTIYF.